Presented here are 25 T cell receptor beta chains from one specimen sequenced in a study of blood T cell repertoires in COVID-19. Method: immunoSEQ multiplex PCR; TCRdb's copy keeps in-frame clones and lacks some. The sample includes roughly 150,000 clones, approximately 82% of them seen just once. Sequencing was performed on peripheral blood. These receptor sequences come from a woman aged 50 to 65 in a cohort sampled during active or convalescent COVID-19.

The chain couples TRBV25-1 to TRBJ2-3; no clear D gene. Trimming removed 4 bases at V and 14 bases at J, with 10 bases between. The CDR3 has 10 amino acids. Germline assignment: CDR1 MGHDK and CDR2 SYGVNS. CDR3 nucleotide sequence: TGTGCCAGCAGTGGGAGTAGCTGGTATTTT. Amino acids: CASSGSSWYF.

The rearrangement uses TRBV10-3 and TRBJ2-3; a weak D match, TRBD1 (6 bases). Germline V lookup: CDR1 ENHRY, CDR2 SYGVKD. V was shortened by 6 bases and J by 2 bases, with 12 bases between the two germline ends. The CDR3 runs 14 residues. CDR3 amino acids: CAIRQQGPTDTQYF. Here the CDR3 DNA reads TGTGCCATCAGACAACAGGGACCCACAGATACGCAGTATTTT.

The chain uses TRBV11-2 and TRBJ2-5; no definite D call. V gave up 0 bases and J gave up 1 base, with 9 bases separating them. This CDR3 region has 15 residues. The V gene's germline CDR1 is SGHAT and CDR2 FQNNGV. CDR3 in amino acids: CASSLEAGSQETQYF. The CDR3 nucleotides read TGTGCCAGCAGCTTAGAGGCAGGTAGCCAAGAGACCCAGTACTTC.

The gene calls are TRBV6-5 and TRBJ2-5, with 12 bases matching TRBD2. Trimming removed 6 bases from V and 2 bases from J; junction bases left unmatched: 4. This CDR3 spans 15 amino acids. Per germline, CDR1 MNHEY and CDR2 SVGAGI. Written as DNA, the CDR3 is TGTGCCAGCAGCGGACTAGCGGGGAGTCAAGAGACCCAGTACTTC. Residues: CASSGLAGSQETQYF.

The genes are TRBV7-2 and TRBJ2-7; unclear D gene. Trimming removed 1 base from V and 4 bases from J, with 17 bases in between. This CDR3 comprises 16 residues. CDR1 SGHTA and CDR2 FQGNSA come from the germline V gene. Written as DNA, the CDR3 is TGTGCCAGCAGCTTAGGTCAGAGGCAAGCTGGGTACGAGCAGTACTTC. Translated: CASSLGQRQAGYEQYF.

V is TRBV6-5 and J is TRBJ2-3; 9 nucleotides line up with TRBD2. The CDR3 consists of 15 residues. V dropped 0 bases and J dropped 5; count of bases not matched to a gene: 3. CDR1 MNHEY and CDR2 SVGAGI come from the germline V gene. CDR3 in amino acids: CASSYSRGGVDTQYF. For the CDR3, the DNA is TGTGCCAGCAGTTACTCGCGGGGGGGGGTAGATACGCAGTATTTT.

Ten or more counts support this clone. The genes are TRBV19 and TRBJ2-7, with TRBD2 matching 9 bases. CDR3 length: 17 residues. The germline gives CDR1 LNHDA, CDR2 SQIVND (reference sequence). The V segment lost 1 base and the J segment 3 bases; nucleotides outside the gene matches: 10. CDR3 nucleotide sequence: TGTGCCAGTAGTATAGCGGCTAGCGGGGCAACTTTCTACGAGCAGTACTTC. Translated, it gives CASSIAASGATFYEQYF.

Only one count was recorded for this clone. The V and J genes are TRBV28 and TRBJ1-2; D is uncertain. The CDR3 extends over 12 amino acids. V dropped 5 bases and J dropped 7 bases, with 11 bases sitting between them. Germline V gene lookup returns CDR1 MDHEN and CDR2 SYDVKM. The CDR3 spells CASSRLAGGYTF. The CDR3 DNA reads as TGTGCCAGCAGTCGGTTAGCGGGTGGCTACACCTTC.

V and J are TRBV19 and TRBJ1-2; D gene uncertain. The V gene's germline CDR1 is LNHDA and CDR2 SQIVND (reference sequence). Trimming pared 5 bases from V and 8 bases from J, leaving 18 bases between. The CDR3 is made up of 14 amino acids. CDR3 nucleotide sequence: TGTGCCAGTAGTGTGGCAGGACTAGACGACGGCTACACCTTC. Amino acid sequence: CASSVAGLDDGYTF.

This clone was observed once. J is TRBJ2-1 and V is TRBV18, with D possibly matching TRBD1 (6 bases). V was shortened by 2 bases and J by 3 bases, with 11 bases between the two germline ends. The germline CDR1 and CDR2 sequences are KGHSH and LQKENI. There are 15 residues in the CDR3. This chain's CDR3 is CASSPAQGHYNEQFF. The CDR3 bases are TGTGCCAGCTCACCAGCCCAGGGACACTACAATGAGCAGTTCTTC.

A single count supports this clone. J is TRBJ2-1 and V is TRBV4-3; 8 bases match TRBD1. This CDR3 contains 16 residues. Looked up from germline, CDR1 is LGHNA and CDR2 is YSLEER. With V trimmed by 2 bases and J by 8 bases, 11 bases remained unmatched. The CDR3: CASSQQGQVRIDEQFF. The CDR3 region has the DNA TGCGCCAGCAGCCAACAGGGACAGGTACGCATTGATGAGCAGTTCTTC.

The rearrangement joins TRBV5-4 to TRBJ2-5; tentatively, D is TRBD2 (6 bases). The CDR3 sequence is 16 residues long. Germline V gene sequence: CDR1 SGHNT, CDR2 YYREEE (reference sequence). The germline V and J ends were trimmed by 3 bases and 4 bases, with 19 bases remaining between them. DNA for the CDR3: TGTGCCAGCAGCTCCCAACGGGGAGGTAATACAGAGACCCAGTACTTC. It specifies CASSSQRGGNTETQYF.

This chain connects TRBV7-8 to TRBJ1-5; TRBD1 is a possible D gene (5 bases). V was pared by 11 bases and J by 2 bases, with 10 bases between. Germline V gene sequence: CDR1 SGHVS, CDR2 FQNEAQ. This CDR3 is 12 amino acids long. This chain's CDR3 is CAGGVRNQPQHF. CDR3 coding DNA: TGTGCCGGAGGGGTCCGCAATCAGCCCCAGCATTTT.

The chain joins TRBV7-2 to TRBJ2-3, with 8 nucleotides matching TRBD2. CDR1 is SGHTA and CDR2 is FQGNSA in the germline V gene. V lost 6 bases, J lost 3 bases, and 8 bases stayed unmatched. The CDR3 has 15 residues. The CDR3 sequence: CASRPPGLGTDTQYF. The CDR3 nucleotides are TGTGCCAGCAGACCTCCGGGACTAGGGACAGATACGCAGTATTTT.

This clone was observed a few times. The rearrangement joins TRBV2 to TRBJ1-5, with 9 bases lining up with TRBD1. The J segment lost 5 bases and the V segment lost 6 bases, leaving 5 bases of the junction unmatched. The CDR3 sequence is 14 residues long. The germline gives CDR1 SNHLY, CDR2 FYNNEI. The CDR3 nucleotides read TGTGCCAGCAGGGGGACAGGGACCTATCAGCCCCAGCATTTT. Protein: CASRGTGTYQPQHF.

For this clone: An end of the junction does not agree with germline; a read error may underlie this. This chain joins TRBV27 and TRBJ2-1; no clear D gene. Germline values: CDR1 MNHEY, CDR2 SMNVEV (reference sequence). The CDR3 consists of 15 residues. The CDR3, as DNA: TGTGCCAGCGGTTTGCTGCCCAGCTCCTACAATGAGCAGTTCTTC. Protein sequence: CASGLLPSSYNEQFF.

The DNA for the CDR3 is TGTGCCAGCAGTCTCGGGACAGGGGTCCAGCATTTT. Its protein is CASSLGTGVQHF. This chain uses TRBV27 with TRBJ1-5; TRBD1 matches 10 bases. The CDR3 covers 12 residues. Germline loops: CDR1 MNHEY, CDR2 SMNVEV (reference sequence). J lost 12 bases, V lost 5 bases, and 4 bases had no gene match.

The gene calls are TRBV7-9 and TRBJ1-2; the D is unclear. The CDR3 totals 12 residues. Germline assignment: CDR1 SEHNR and CDR2 FQNEAQ (reference sequence). Between the trimmed V and J ends, which lost 6 bases and 7 bases, there was a span of 12 bases. The CDR3 sequence is CASRGTRRGYTF. In nucleotides, the CDR3 is TGTGCCAGCAGGGGTACCAGGCGTGGCTACACCTTC.

The gene calls are TRBV29-1 and TRBJ1-6, with D unresolved. This CDR3 contains 15 residues. Germline-derived CDR1 and CDR2 are SQVTM and ANQGSEA. The CDR3 spells CNPSGVCSYNSPLHF. In DNA form, the CDR3 reads TGCAACCCAAGCGGGGTTTGCTCCTATAATTCACCCCTCCACTTT.

CDR3: CASSRGVLGIGSGNTIYF. The DNA for the CDR3 is TGTGCCAGTAGTAGGGGGGTGCTTGGGATAGGTTCTGGAAACACCATATATTTT. The chain is built from TRBV19 and TRBJ1-3, with D possibly TRBD1 on 5 matching bases. Germline CDR1 is LNHDA and CDR2 is SQIVND (reference sequence). This CDR3 has 18 amino acids. The V gene lost 4 bases and the J gene lost 1 base, with 20 bases spanning the gap.

V gene TRBV4-2 combines with J gene TRBJ1-5, with D unresolved. V shed 4 bases and J shed 1 base, with 8 bases lying between them. This CDR3 has 14 residues. From germline, CDR1 is LGHNA and CDR2 YNFKEQ. DNA of the CDR3: TGTGCCAGCAGCCTGGCAGTGAGCAATCAGCCCCAGCATTTT. Amino acid sequence: CASSLAVSNQPQHF.

The genes are TRBV19 and TRBJ1-1, with unresolved D. Germline CDR1 LNHDA, CDR2 SQIVND (reference sequence). V gave up 4 bases and J gave up 7 bases, with 7 bases separating them. CDR3 length: 11 amino acids. CDR3 in amino acids: CASSTYLEAFF. The DNA for the CDR3 is TGTGCCAGTAGTACCTACCTTGAAGCTTTCTTT.

This clone showed up just once. The chain couples TRBV6-6 to TRBJ1-4; 7 bases line up with TRBD1. CDR1 is MNHNY and CDR2 is SVGAGI in the germline V gene (reference sequence). The CDR3 loop spans 15 amino acids. V gave up 10 bases and J gave up 8 bases; unmatched junction bases: 16. The CDR3 DNA is TGTGCCACCAAGACGTGGGACAGAGGCTGGGAAAAACTGTTTTTT. Its protein is CATKTWDRGWEKLFF.

The chain employs TRBV18 and TRBJ2-3; 7 bases fit TRBD1. The germline CDR1 and CDR2 sequences are KGHSH and LQKENI. V lost 6 bases to trimming and J lost 2 bases; unmatched junction nucleotides: 8. The CDR3 contains 15 residues. CDR3 loop: CASSPRQGDTDTQYF. The CDR3 region has the DNA TGTGCCAGCTCCCCTCGACAGGGAGACACAGATACGCAGTATTTT. The full variable domain, in which reference TRBV18 and TRBJ2-3 provide the parts outside the CDR3, is NAGVMQNPRHLVRRRGQEARLRCSPMKGHSHVYWYRQLPEEGLKFMVYLQKENIIDESGMPKERFSAEFPKEGPSILRIQQVVRGDSAAYFCASSPRQGDTDTQYFGPGTRLTVL.

The CDR3 DNA reads as TGTGCCAGCTCACCATTAGGGGGCGACTACAATGAGCAGTTCTTC. This translates into CASSPLGGDYNEQFF. This chain links TRBV18 with TRBJ2-1, with TRBD1 matching over 7 bases. Germline CDR1 is KGHSH and CDR2 is LQKENI. Germline trimming cut 2 bases from V and 3 bases from J; bases unmatched to any gene: 4. CDR3 length: 15 residues. Full variable domain (rest looked up from reference TRBV18 and TRBJ2-1): NAGVMQNPRHLVRRRGQEARLRCSPMKGHSHVYWYRQLPEEGLKFMVYLQKENIIDESGMPKERFSAEFPKEGPSILRIQQVVRGDSAAYFCASSPLGGDYNEQFFGPGTRLTVL.